This T cell receptor beta chain was observed in a study of blood T cell repertoires in COVID-19 (dated by TCRdb to 2020 to 2022). With respect to the entire study: Collaborator samples came from the United States, Italy and Spain and covered acute and convalescent phases of COVID-19. The dataset comprised deeply sampled blood TCRbeta repertoires from subjects exposed to, actively infected with, or recovered from COVID-19. The samples were drawn from two sources: the first 160 participants of the ongoing ImmuneRACE study, and 1,254 subjects contributed by 6 global collaborators. The material from the prospective study consisted of cDNA or gDNA derived from T cells, B-cell-depleted T cells, or PBMCs. The repertoires were released in a freely available public database meant as a resource for research on the immune response to SARS-CoV-2. The sample metadata nearly always contained a de-identified subject ID, COVID-19 status, age in years and sex. Where HLA class I and class II types were available, the types were taken from metadata supplied by the sample provider, not from assay-based typing.

This clone was seen more than once but under ten times. Its antigen specificity is not known. Base qualities are missing; no much larger clone stands one base away. The CDR3 spans 13 residues, from the cysteine through the phenylalanine. The entry retains the CDR3 DNA only, 39 bases that are in frame from base 1. CDR1 is given as SGHNT and CDR2 as YYREEE, both from the germline V gene (reference sequence). Cut back by 4 bases and 0 bases, the V and J ends lie 8 bases apart. The immunoSEQ Assay, a bias-controlled multiplex PCR, was used to amplify TCRbeta CDR3 regions from genomic DNA. In the original analysis: The number of nucleated cells in each sample was estimated by amplification of reference gene primers within the assay. Sequence reads were collapsed and filtered to measure the absolute abundance of every unique TCRbeta CDR3 rearrangement. For each sample, productive Simpson clonality was calculated as the square root of Simpson's diversity index over productive rearrangements. The source is immuneACCESS, and TCRdb retained only in-frame sequences with V and J called. Part of the clones is not carried over; for the studies checked, unresolved V genes explain less than half of this, and the remainder is unexplained. V, J and clone size reflect that table, while D and trimming were determined from the DNA. Present in this sample are fewer than 700,000 clones, roughly 91% of which were seen just once. The top ten clonotypes cover 7.5% to 9% of the sample.

One collaborating source in Seattle enrolled patients while the patients were actively infected and followed the patients over time throughout the course of disease. The collaborating institutions used their own protocols to collect whole blood in K2EDTA tubes. Collaborator samples were shipped for TCRbeta analysis as frozen whole blood, isolated PBMCs, or DNA extracted from either sample type. The full study reports these points: How much clinical and demographic metadata was included differed by source and by participant, and the metadata was provided uncurated.

This chain is built from TRBV5-4 and TRBJ2-7; the best D guess is TRBD1, with 5 bases matching. This clonotype originated in a woman aged 45-60 years with COVID-19, enrolled during active disease. Sample: peripheral blood. The nucleotide sequence is given as TGTGCCAGCAGCGTGGACATCTCCTACGAGCAGTACTTC. The translation is CASSVDISYEQYF.